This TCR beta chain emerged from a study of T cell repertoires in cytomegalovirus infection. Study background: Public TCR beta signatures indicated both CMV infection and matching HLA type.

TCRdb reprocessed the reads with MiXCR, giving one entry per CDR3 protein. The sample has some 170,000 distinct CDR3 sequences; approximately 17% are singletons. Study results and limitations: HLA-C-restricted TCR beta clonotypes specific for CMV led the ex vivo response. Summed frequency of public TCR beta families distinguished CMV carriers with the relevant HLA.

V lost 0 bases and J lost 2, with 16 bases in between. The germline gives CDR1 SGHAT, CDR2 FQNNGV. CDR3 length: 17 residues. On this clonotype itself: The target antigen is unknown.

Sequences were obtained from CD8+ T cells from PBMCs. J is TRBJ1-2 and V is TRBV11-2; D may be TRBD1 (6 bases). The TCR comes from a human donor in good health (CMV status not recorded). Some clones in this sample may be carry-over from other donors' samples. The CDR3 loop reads CASSLDLTGGLNYGYTF. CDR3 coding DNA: TGTGCCAGCAGCTTAGATCTAACGGGGGGCTTGAACTATGGCTACACCTTC.